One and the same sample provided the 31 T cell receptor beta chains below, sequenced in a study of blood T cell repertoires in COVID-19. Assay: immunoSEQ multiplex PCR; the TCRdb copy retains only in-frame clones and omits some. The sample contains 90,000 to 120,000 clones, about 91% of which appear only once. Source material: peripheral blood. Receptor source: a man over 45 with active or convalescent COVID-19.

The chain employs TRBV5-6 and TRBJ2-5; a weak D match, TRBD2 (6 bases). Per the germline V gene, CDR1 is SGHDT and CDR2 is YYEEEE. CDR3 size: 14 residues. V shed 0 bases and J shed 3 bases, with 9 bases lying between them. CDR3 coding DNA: TGTGCCAGCAGCTTGGCGGGACTTAAAGAGACCCAGTACTTC. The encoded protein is CASSLAGLKETQYF.

The CDR3: CASSFRAGRAVNEQYF. As DNA, the CDR3 is TGTGCCAGCAGTTTTCGGGCCGGGAGGGCCGTCAACGAGCAGTACTTC. The rearrangement links TRBV28 to TRBJ2-7, with TRBD2 matching 8 bases. The V and J ends lost 3 bases and 5 bases, in that order; junction bases with no gene match: 12. There are 16 residues in the CDR3. Germline values: CDR1 MDHEN, CDR2 SYDVKM.

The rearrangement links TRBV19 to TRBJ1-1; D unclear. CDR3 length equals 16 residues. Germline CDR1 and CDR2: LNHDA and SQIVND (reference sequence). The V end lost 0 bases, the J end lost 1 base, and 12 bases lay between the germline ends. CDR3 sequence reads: CASSIEKQTGNTEAFF. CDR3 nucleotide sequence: TGTGCCAGTAGTATAGAAAAGCAGACGGGGAACACTGAAGCTTTCTTT.

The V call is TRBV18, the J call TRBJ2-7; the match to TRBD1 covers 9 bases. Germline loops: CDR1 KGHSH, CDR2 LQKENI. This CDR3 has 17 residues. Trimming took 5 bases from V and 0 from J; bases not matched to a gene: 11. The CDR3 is CASSAPGTGMGSYEQYF. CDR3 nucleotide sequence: TGTGCCAGCTCAGCGCCCGGGACAGGGATGGGCTCCTACGAGCAGTACTTC.

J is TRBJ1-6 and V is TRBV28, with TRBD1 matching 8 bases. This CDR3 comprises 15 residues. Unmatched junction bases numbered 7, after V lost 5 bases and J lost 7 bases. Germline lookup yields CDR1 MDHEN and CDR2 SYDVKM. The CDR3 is CASSLQGDRNSPLHF. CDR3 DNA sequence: TGTGCCAGCAGTCTACAGGGGGATCGAAATTCACCCCTCCACTTT.

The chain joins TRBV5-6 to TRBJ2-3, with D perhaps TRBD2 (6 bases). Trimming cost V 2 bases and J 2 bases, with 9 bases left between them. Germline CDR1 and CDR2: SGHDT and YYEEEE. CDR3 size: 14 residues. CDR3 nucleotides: TGTGCCAGCAGCTTTAGCGGATACACAGATACGCAGTATTTT. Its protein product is CASSFSGYTDTQYF.

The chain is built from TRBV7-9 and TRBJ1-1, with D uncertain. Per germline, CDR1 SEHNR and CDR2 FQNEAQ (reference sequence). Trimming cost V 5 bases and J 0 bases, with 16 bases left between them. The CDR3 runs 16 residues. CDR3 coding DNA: TGTGCCAGCAGCCTATCGCGGGAACCTATGAACACTGAAGCTTTCTTT. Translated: CASSLSREPMNTEAFF.

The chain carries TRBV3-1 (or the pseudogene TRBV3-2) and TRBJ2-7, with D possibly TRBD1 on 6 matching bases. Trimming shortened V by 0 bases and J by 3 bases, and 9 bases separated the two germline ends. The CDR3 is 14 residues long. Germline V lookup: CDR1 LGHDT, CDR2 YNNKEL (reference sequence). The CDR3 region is CASSQEAGDYEQYF. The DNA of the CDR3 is TGTGCCAGCAGCCAAGAGGCAGGGGACTACGAGCAGTACTTC.

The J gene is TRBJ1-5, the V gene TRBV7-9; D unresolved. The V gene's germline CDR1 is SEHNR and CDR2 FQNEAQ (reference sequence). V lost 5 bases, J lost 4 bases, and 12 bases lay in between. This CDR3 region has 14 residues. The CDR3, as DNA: TGTGCCAGCAGCCCATACGACGGGAATCAGCCCCAGCATTTT. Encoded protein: CASSPYDGNQPQHF. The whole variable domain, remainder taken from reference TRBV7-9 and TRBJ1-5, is DTGVSQNPRHKITKRGQNVTFRCDPISEHNRLYWYRQTLGQGPEFLTYFQNEAQLEKSRLLSDRFSAERPKGSFSTLEIQRTEQGDSAMYLCASSPYDGNQPQHFGDGTRLSIL.

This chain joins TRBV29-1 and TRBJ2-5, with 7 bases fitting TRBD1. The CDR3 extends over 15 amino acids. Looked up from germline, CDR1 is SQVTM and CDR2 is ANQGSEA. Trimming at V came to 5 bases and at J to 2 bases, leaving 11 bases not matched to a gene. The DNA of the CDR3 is TGCAGCGTTCAACAACGGACAGGTTATCAAGAGACCCAGTACTTC. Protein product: CSVQQRTGYQETQYF.

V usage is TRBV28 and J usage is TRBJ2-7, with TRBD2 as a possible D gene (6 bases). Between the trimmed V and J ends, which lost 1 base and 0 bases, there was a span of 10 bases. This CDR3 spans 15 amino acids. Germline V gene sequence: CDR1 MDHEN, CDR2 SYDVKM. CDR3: CASSLSAGNSYEQYF. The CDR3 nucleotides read TGTGCCAGCAGTTTATCGGCGGGAAACTCCTACGAGCAGTACTTC.

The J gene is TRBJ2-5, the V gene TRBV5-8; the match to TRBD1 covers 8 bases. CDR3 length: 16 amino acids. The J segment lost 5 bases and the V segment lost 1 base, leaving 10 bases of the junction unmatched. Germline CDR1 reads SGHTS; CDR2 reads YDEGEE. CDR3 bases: TGTGCCAGCAGCTTGAGACCAGGCAGGGGGCTGGAGACCCAGTACTTC. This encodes CASSLRPGRGLETQYF.

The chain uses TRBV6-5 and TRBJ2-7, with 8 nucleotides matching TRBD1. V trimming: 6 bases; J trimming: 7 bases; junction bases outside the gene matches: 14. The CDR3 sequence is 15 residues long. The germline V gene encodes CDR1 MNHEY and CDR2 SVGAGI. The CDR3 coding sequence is TGTGCCAGCAGCCCAAAGGGACAGGACCTTCGGGAGCAGTACTTC. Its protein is CASSPKGQDLREQYF.

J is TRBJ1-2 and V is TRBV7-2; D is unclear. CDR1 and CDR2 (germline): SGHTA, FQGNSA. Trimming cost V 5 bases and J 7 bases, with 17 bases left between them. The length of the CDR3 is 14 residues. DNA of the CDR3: TGTGCCAGCAGCCGGACGGTTCGGGATACTGGCTACACCTTC. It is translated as CASSRTVRDTGYTF.

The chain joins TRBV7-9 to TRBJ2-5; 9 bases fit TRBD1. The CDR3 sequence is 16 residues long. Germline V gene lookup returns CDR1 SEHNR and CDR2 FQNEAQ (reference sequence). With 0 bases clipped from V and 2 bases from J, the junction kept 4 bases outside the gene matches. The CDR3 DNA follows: TGTGCCAGCAGCTTAGCGCGACAGGGGGTTCAAGAGACCCAGTACTTC. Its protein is CASSLARQGVQETQYF.

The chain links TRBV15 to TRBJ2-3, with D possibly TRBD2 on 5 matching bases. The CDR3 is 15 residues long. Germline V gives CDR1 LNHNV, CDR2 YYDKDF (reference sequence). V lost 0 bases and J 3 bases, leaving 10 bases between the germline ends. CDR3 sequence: CATSREKRVTDTQYF. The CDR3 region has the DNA TGTGCCACCAGCAGAGAGAAGAGGGTGACAGATACGCAGTATTTT. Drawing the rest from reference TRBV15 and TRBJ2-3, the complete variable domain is DAMVIQNPRYQVTQFGKPVTLSCSQTLNHNVMYWYQQKSSQAPKLLFHYYDKDFNNEADTPDNFQSRRPNTSFCFLDIRSPGLGDTAMYLCATSREKRVTDTQYFGPGTRLTVL.

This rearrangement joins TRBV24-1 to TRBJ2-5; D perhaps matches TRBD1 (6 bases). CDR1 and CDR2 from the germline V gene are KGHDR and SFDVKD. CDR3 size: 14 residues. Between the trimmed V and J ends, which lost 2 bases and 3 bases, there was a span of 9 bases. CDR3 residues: CATSDSDSKETQYF. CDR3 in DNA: TGTGCCACCAGTGATTCGGACAGCAAAGAGACCCAGTACTTC.

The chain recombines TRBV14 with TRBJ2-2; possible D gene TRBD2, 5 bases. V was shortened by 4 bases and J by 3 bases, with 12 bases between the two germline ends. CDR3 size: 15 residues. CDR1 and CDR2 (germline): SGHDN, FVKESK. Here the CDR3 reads CASSLRRSDTGELFF. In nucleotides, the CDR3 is TGTGCCAGCAGCCTCCGGAGGTCGGACACCGGGGAGCTGTTTTTT.

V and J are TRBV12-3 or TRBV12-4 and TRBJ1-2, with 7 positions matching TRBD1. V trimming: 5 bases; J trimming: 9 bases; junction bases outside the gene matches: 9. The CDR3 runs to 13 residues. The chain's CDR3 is CASSPSTGVRYTF. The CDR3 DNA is TGTGCCAGCAGTCCATCCACAGGGGTGCGCTACACCTTC.

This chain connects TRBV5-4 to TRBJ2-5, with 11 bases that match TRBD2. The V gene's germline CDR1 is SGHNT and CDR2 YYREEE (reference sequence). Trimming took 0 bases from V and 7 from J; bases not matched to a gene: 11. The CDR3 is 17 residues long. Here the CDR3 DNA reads TGTGCCAGCAGCTTGGGGGGTAGCGGGAGGGCCCGGGGGACCCAGTACTTC. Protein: CASSLGGSGRARGTQYF.

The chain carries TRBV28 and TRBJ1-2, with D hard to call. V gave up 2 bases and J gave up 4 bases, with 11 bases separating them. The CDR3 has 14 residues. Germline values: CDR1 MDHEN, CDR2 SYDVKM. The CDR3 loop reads CASSLSGSLYGYTF. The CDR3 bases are TGTGCCAGCAGTTTAAGTGGGAGCCTCTATGGCTACACCTTC.

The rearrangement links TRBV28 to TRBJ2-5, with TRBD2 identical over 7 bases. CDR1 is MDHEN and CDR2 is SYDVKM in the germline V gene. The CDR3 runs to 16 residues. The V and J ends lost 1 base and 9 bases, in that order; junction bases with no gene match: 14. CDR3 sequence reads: CASSLYGGAARGAQYF. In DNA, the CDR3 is TGTGCCAGCAGTTTATACGGGGGAGCCGCCCGGGGGGCCCAGTACTTC.

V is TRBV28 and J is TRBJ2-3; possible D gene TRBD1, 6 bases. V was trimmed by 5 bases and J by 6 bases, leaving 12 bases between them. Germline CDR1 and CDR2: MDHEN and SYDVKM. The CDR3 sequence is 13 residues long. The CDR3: CASSTSGVDTQYF. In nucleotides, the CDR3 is TGTGCCAGCAGTACGTCAGGGGTGGATACGCAGTATTTT.

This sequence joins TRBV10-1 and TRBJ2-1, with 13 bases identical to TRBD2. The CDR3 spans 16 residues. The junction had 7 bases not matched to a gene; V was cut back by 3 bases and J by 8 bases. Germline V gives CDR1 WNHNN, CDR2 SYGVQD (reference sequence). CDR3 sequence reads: CASSDTSGRAEDEQFF. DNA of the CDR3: TGCGCCAGCAGTGATACTAGCGGGAGGGCCGAGGATGAGCAGTTCTTC.

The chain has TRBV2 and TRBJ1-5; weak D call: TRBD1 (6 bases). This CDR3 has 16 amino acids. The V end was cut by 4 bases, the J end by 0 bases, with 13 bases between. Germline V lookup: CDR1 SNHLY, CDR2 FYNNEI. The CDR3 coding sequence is TGTGCCAGCAGTGCCGGGACAACAAATAGCAATCAGCCCCAGCATTTT. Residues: CASSAGTTNSNQPQHF.

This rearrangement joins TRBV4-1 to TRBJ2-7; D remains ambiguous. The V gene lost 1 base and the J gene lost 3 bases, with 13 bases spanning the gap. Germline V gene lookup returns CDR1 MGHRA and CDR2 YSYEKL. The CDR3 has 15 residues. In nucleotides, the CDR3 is TGCGCCAGCAGCCAAGTAGTTGGGCAGATCTACGAGCAGTACTTC. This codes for CASSQVVGQIYEQYF.

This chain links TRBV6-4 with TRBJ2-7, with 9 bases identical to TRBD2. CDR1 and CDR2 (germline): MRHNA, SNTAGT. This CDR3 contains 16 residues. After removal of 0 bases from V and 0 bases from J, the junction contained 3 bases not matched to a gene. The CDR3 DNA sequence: TGTGCCAGCAGTGACTCAACTAGCGGGTCCTCCTACGAGCAGTACTTC. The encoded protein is CASSDSTSGSSYEQYF.

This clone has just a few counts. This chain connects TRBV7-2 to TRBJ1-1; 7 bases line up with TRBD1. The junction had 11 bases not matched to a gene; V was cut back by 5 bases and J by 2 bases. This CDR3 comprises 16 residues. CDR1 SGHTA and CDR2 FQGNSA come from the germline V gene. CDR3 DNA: TGTGCCAGCAGCATGAGACAGGGTTCGTACAACACTGAAGCTTTCTTT. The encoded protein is CASSMRQGSYNTEAFF. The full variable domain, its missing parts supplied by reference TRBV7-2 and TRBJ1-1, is GAGVSQSPSNKVTEKGKDVELRCDPISGHTALYWYRQSLGQGLEFLIYFQGNSAPDKSGLPSDRFSAERTGGSVSTLTIQRTQQEDSAVYLCASSMRQGSYNTEAFFGQGTRLTVV.

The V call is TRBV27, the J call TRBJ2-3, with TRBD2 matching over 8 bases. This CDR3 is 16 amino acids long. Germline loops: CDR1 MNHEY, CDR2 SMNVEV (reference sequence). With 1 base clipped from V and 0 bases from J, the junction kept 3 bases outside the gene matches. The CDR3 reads CASSLFLAGSTDTQYF. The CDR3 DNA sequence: TGTGCCAGCAGTTTATTCTTAGCGGGGAGCACAGATACGCAGTATTTT.

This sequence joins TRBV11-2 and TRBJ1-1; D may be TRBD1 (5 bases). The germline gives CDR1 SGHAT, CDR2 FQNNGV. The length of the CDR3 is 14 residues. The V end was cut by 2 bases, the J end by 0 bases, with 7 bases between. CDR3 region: CASSLPGLNTEAFF. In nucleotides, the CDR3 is TGTGCCAGCAGCTTACCAGGGCTGAACACTGAAGCTTTCTTT. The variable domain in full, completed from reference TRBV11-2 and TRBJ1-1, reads EAGVAQSPRYKIIEKRQSVAFWCNPISGHATLYWYQQILGQGPKLLIQFQNNGVVDDSQLPKDRFSAERLKGVDSTLKIQPAKLEDSAVYLCASSLPGLNTEAFFGQGTRLTVV.

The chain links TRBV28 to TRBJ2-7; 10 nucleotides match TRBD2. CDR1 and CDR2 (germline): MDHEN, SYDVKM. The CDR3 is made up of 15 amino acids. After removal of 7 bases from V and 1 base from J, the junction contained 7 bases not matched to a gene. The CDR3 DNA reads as TGTGCCAGCACGATCGGGACTAGCGCTTCCTACGAGCAGTACTTC. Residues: CASTIGTSASYEQYF.